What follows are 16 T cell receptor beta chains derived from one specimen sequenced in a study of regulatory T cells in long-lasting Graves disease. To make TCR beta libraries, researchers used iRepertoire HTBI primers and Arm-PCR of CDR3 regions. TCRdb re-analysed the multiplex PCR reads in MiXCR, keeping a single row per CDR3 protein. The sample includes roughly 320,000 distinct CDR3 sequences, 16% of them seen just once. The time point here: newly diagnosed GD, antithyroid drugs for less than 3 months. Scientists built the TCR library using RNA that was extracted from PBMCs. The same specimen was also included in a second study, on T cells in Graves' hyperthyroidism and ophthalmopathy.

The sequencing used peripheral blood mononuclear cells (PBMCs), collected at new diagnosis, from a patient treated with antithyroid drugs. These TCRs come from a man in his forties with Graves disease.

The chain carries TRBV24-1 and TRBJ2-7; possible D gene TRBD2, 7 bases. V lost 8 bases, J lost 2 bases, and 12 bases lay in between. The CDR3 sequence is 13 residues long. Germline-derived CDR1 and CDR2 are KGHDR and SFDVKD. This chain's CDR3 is CATTEGGPYEQYF. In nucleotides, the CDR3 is TGTGCCACCACCGAGGGGGGGCCCTACGAGCAGTACTTC.

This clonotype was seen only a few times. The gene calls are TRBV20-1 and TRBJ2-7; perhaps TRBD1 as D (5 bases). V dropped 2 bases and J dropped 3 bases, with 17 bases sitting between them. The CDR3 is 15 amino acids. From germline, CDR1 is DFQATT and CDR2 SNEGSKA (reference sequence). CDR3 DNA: TGCAGTGCTAGAAGACTGGGGCTCAGAAACTACGAGCAGTACTTC. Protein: CSARRLGLRNYEQYF.

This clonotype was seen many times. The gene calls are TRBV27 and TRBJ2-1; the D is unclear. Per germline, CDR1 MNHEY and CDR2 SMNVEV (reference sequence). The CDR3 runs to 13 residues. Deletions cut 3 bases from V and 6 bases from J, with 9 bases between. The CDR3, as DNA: TGTGCCAGCAGTTTTGATCCCGGCAATGAGCAGTTCTTC. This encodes CASSFDPGNEQFF.

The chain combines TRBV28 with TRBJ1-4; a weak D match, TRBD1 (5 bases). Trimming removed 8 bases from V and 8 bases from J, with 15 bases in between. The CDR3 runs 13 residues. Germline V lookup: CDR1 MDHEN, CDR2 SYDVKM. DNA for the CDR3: TGTGCCAGCGTAACAGGATTTGGCGAAAAACTGTTTTTT. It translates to CASVTGFGEKLFF.

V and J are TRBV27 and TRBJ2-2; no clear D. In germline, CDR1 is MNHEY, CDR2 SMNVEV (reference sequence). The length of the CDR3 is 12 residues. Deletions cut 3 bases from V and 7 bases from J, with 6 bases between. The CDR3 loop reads CASSFIGGELFF. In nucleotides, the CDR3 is TGTGCCAGCAGTTTCATTGGCGGGGAGCTGTTTTTT.

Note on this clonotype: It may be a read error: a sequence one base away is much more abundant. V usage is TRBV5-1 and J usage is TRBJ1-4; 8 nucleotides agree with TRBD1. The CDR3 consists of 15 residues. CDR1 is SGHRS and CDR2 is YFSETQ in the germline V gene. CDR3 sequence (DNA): TGCGCCAGCAGCCCCCAGGGGGCAACTAATGAAAAACCGTTTTTT. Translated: CASSPQGATNEKPFF.

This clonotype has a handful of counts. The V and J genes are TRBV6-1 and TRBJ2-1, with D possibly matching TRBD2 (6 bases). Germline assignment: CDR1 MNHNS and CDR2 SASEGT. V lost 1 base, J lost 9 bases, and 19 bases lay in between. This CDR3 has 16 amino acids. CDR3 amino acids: CASSEVSGVAGSEQFF. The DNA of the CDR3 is TGTGCCAGCAGTGAAGTGTCAGGAGTTGCGGGGAGTGAGCAGTTCTTC.

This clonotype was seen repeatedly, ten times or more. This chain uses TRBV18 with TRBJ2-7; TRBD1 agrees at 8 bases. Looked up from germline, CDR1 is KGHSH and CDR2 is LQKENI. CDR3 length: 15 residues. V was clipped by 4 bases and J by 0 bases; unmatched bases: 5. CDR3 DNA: TGTGCCAGCTCACTACAGGGGGTCCCCTCCTACGAGCAGTACTTC. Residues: CASSLQGVPSYEQYF.

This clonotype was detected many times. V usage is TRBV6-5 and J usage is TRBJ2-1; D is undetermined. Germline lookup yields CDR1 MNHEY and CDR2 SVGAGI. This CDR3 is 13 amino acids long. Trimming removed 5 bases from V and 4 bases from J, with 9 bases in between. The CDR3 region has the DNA TGTGCCAGCAGTCACTACCAGTACAATGAGCAGTTCTTC. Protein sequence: CASSHYQYNEQFF.

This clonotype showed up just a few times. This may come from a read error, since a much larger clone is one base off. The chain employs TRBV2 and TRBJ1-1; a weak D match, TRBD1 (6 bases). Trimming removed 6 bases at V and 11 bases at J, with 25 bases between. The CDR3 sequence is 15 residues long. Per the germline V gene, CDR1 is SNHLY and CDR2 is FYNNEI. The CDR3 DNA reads TGTGCCAGCAGACTAAAAAGGGGGGGGTCAAGGGTCGCTTTCTTT. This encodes CASRLKRGGSRVAFF.

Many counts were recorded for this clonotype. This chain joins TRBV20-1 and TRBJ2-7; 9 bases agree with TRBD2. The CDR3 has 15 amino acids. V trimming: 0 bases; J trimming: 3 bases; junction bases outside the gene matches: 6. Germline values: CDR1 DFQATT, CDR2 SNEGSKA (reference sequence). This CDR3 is CSARDRISGGYEQYF. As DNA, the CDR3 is TGCAGTGCTAGAGATCGTATTAGCGGGGGCTACGAGCAGTACTTC.

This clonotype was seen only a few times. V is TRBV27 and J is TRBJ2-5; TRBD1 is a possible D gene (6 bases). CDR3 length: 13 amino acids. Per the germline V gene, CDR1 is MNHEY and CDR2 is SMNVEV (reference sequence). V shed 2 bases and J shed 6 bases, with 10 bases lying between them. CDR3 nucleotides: TGTGCCAGCAGTTTAGCAGGGGCCCAGACCCAGTACTTC. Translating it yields CASSLAGAQTQYF.

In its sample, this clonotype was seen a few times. CDR3: CASSLEWAGVGGELFF. The CDR3 DNA follows: TGTGCCAGCAGCTTAGAGTGGGCAGGGGTTGGCGGGGAGCTGTTTTTT. This chain links TRBV11-2 with TRBJ2-2; TRBD1 is a possible D gene (6 bases). CDR1 is SGHAT and CDR2 is FQNNGV in the germline V gene. V was cut by 0 bases and J by 7 bases, with 15 bases left in between. The CDR3 contains 16 residues.

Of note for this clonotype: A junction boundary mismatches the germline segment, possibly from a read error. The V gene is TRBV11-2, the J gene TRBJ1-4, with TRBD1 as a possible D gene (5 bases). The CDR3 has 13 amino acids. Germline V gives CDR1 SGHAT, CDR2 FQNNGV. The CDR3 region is CAGSFRVLEKLFF. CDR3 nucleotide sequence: TGTGCCGGCAGCTTCAGGGTCCTTGAAAAACTGTTTTTT.

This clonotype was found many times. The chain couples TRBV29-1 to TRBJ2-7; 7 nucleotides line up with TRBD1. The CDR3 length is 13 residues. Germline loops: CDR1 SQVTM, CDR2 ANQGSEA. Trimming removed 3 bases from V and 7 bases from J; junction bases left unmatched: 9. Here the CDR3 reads CSVEGDRLREQYF. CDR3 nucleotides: TGCAGCGTTGAGGGGGACAGACTTCGGGAGCAGTACTTC.

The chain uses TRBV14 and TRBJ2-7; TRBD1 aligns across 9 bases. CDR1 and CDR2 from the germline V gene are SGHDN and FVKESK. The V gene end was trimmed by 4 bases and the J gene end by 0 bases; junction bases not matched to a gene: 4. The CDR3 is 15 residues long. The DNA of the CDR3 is TGTGCCAGCAGCCTCCGGGACAGGGACTCCTACGAGCAGTACTTC. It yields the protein CASSLRDRDSYEQYF.